Following are 9 T cell receptor beta chains from one sample sequenced in a study of T cell responses to AZD1222 COVID-19 vaccine (dated by TCRdb to about 2021). The sample's time point label, in plain terms: about 28 days (+/-7) after the second vaccine dose. Library creation used the immunoSEQ multiplex PCR assay. Here the immuneACCESS table is served through TCRdb, limited to in-frame sequences with V and J called. Missing clones are a known gap in these copies; in checked studies unresolved V genes cover under half, and the rest lacks a known reason. Present in this sample are around 100,000 clones, approximately 87% of which were seen just once. The ten biggest clones cover roughly a tenth of the sample. The sequencing here drew on peripheral blood, taken 28 days after the second AZD1222 dose. Source of these receptors: an adult who received the AZD1222 COVID-19 vaccine.

This clone showed up just once. The chain combines TRBV6-1 with TRBJ2-7; D not resolved. The germline V gene has CDR1 MNHNS and CDR2 SASEGT. This CDR3 region has 14 residues. V was cut by 0 bases and J by 4 bases, with 10 bases left in between. CDR3 bases: TGTGCCAGCAGTGAAGCGGGTCTAACGTACGAGCAGTACTTC. Protein product: CASSEAGLTYEQYF.

This clone was observed a single time. The J gene is TRBJ2-1, the V gene TRBV29-1; 9 bases line up with TRBD1. Germline V gene sequence: CDR1 SQVTM, CDR2 ANQGSEA. The CDR3 has 18 residues. Trimming at V came to 4 bases and at J to 3 bases, leaving 16 bases not matched to a gene. CDR3 DNA: TGCAGCGTTGTAATCTTAGGTTTGGGACAGGGATACTACAATGAGCAGTTCTTC. Its translation is CSVVILGLGQGYYNEQFF.

The chain is built from TRBV9 and TRBJ2-3; weak D call: TRBD1 (5 bases). The V gene's germline CDR1 is SGDLS and CDR2 YYNGEE. The ends were cut back, 4 bases at V and 1 base at J, with 16 bases in the middle. The CDR3 is 16 residues long. Here the CDR3 DNA reads TGTGCCAGCAGCCGGGCGCGACAGTTTGGCACAGATACGCAGTATTTT. It yields the protein CASSRARQFGTDTQYF.

The chain employs TRBV7-2 and TRBJ2-7, with TRBD2 matching 10 bases. The V gene's germline CDR1 is SGHTA and CDR2 FQGNSA. The ends lost 6 bases at V and 3 bases at J; junction bases unmatched: 2. The CDR3 spans 13 residues. As DNA, the CDR3 is TGTGCCAGCAGTCTAGCGGGAGACTACGAGCAGTACTTC. It codes for CASSLAGDYEQYF.

This clone was detected a few times. In DNA, the CDR3 is TGTGCCAGCAGTGAAATCGGGAACAGGAATGAGCAGTTCTTC. Its translation: CASSEIGNRNEQFF. The rearrangement uses TRBV6-1 and TRBJ2-1, with D perhaps being TRBD1 or TRBD2 (5 bases each). Trimming took 2 bases from V and 7 from J, leaving 12 bases between them. The CDR3 is 14 amino acids. Germline CDR1 reads MNHNS; CDR2 reads SASEGT.

The chain has TRBV28 and TRBJ2-7, with D tentatively TRBD1 (8 bases). Germline lookup yields CDR1 MDHEN and CDR2 SYDVKM. V lost 6 bases and J lost 2, with 14 bases in between. This CDR3 region has 14 residues. CDR3 coding DNA: TGTGCCAGCAGACAACAGGGGGGGCCCTACGAGCAGTACTTC. Translation: CASRQQGGPYEQYF.

The genes are TRBV28 and TRBJ1-2; D not certain. The CDR3 is 10 amino acids. With 6 bases removed from V and 6 bases from J, the gap between germline ends came to 5 bases. CDR1 MDHEN and CDR2 SYDVKM come from the germline V gene. DNA of the CDR3: TGTGCCAGCAGCGACAATGGCTACACCTTC. Amino acid sequence: CASSDNGYTF.

The V call is TRBV7-2, the J call TRBJ1-1; D may be TRBD1 (5 bases). Germline V gene sequence: CDR1 SGHTA, CDR2 FQGNSA. CDR3 length: 13 residues. Between the trimmed V and J ends, which lost 5 bases and 5 bases, there was a span of 12 bases. CDR3 coding DNA: TGTGCCAGCAGCCCTGTGTGGGGGACTGAAGCTTTCTTT. This codes for CASSPVWGTEAFF.

This chain uses TRBV6-5 with TRBJ1-2; the D is unclear. The CDR3 length is 15 residues. CDR1 and CDR2 from the germline V gene are MNHEY and SVGAGI. V was clipped by 2 bases and J by 9 bases, with 19 bases between them. The CDR3 spells CASSYGGERTDSYTF. CDR3 coding DNA: TGTGCCAGCAGTTACGGTGGGGAACGGACGGATAGCTACACCTTC.